This T cell receptor beta chain comes out of a study of breast tumors, draining lymph nodes, adjacent tissues (dated by TCRdb to 2016 to 2018). As for the study more broadly: In breast cancer patients, the study compared the TCR beta repertoires of tumor, adjacent nontumor tissue and axillary lymph nodes. The study aimed to assess the relationships and possible T-cell exchange between tumor, surrounding tissue and draining lymph node repertoires in human breast cancer.

Including cysteine and phenylalanine, the CDR3 has 13 amino acids. Only the CDR3 DNA stays, 39 bases, in frame from base 1. The germline V gene provides CDR1 MDHEN and CDR2 SYDVKM. After removal of 7 bases from V and 8 bases from J, the junction retains 4 bases not matched to a gene. What the authors observed across the whole study: A scenario in which most tumor T cells derive from the lymph node and then expand within tumor tissue was judged to be consistent with the data. Rather than being directly demonstrated, the conclusion that tumor T cells originate in lymph nodes was presented as consistent with a hypothesis. Tumor and nontumor tissue repertoires were significantly more similar in luminal-like than in basal-like breast cancer. Tumors showed preferential V and J gene usage, and their T-cell repertoire diversity fell below that of lymph nodes yet above that of nontumor tissue.

Lymph node samples came from the axillary draining lymph nodes of breast cancer patients. This sample was sequenced with an Illumina HiSeq 2000. TCR beta chain libraries were generated by multiplex PCR amplification. The amplified TCR beta chain products were analyzed by high-throughput sequencing. The public reads were quality trimmed at Q25 with fastp and then assembled into clones with MiXCR by TCRdb, keeping productive beta chains. CDR3 protein duplicates are merged, each entry listing the most common genes and DNA. This sample holds some 150,000 distinct CDR3 sequences; 20% to 25% were observed only once. Together, the top ten hold under 3% of the sample. To note about this clonotype: Its antigen is currently not known. Per-nucleotide qualities are absent, and no much larger clonotype sits a single base away.

Sequences were obtained from axillary lymph node tissue. The source of this sequence is a female donor with breast cancer. Some clones in this sample may be carry-over from other donors' samples. Recombination connected TRBV28 to TRBJ2-1; the central 11 bases match TRBD1. The DNA is as follows: TGTGCCAGCACAGGACAGGGGGCTGATGAGCAGTTCTTC. It translates as CASTGQGADEQFF. Outside the CDR3, residues come from the reference TRBV28 and TRBJ2-1 proteins, so the full variable domain is: DVKVTQSSRYLVKRTGEKVFLECVQDMDHENMFWYRQDPGLGLRLIYFSYDVKMKEKGDIPEGYSVSREKKERFSLILESASTNQTSMYLCASTGQGADEQFFGPGTRLTVL.